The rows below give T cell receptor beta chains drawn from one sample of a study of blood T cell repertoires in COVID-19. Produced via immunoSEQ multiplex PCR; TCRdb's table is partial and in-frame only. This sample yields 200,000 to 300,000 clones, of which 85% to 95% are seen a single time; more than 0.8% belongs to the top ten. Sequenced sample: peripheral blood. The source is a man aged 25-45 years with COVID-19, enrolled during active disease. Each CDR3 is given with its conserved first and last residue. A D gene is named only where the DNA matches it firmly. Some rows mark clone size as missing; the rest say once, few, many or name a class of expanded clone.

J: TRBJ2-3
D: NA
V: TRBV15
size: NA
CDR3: CATRKGQNTDTQYF
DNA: TGTGCCACCAGGAAGGGACAAAACACAGATACGCAGTATTTT

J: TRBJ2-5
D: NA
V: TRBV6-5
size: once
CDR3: CASSPDSLTRGTQYF
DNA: TGTGCCAGCAGTCCAGACAGCCTAACCCGCGGGACCCAGTACTTC

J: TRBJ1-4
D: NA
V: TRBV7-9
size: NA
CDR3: CASSLVASSGIPNEKLFF
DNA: TGTGCCAGCAGCTTAGTTGCGTCGTCAGGGATTCCCAATGAAAAACTGTTTTTT

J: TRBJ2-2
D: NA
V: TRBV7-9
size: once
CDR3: CASSLARGLSGELFF
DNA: TGTGCCAGCAGCTTAGCTCGCGGGTTGTCCGGGGAGCTGTTTTTT

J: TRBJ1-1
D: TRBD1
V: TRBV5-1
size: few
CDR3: CASTPRGRGQVNSMNTEAFF
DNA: TGCGCCAGCACCCCACGGGGTAGGGGACAGGTGAATAGCATGAACACTGAAGCTTTCTTT

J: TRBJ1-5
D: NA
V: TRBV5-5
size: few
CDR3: CASSLVIGTGGGPQHF
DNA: TGTGCCAGCAGCTTAGTAATTGGGACCGGGGGGGGTCCCCAGCATTTT

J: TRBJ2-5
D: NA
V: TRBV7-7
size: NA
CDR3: CASSLRTQETQYF
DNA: TGTGCCAGCAGCTTAAGGACTCAAGAGACCCAGTACTTC

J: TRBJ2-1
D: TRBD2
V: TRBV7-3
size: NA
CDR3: CASSLTSSGGINEQFF
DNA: TGTGCCAGCAGCTTAACTTCTAGCGGGGGGATTAATGAGCAGTTCTTC

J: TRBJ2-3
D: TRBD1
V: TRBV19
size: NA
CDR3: CASRKGATTDTQYF
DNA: TGTGCCAGTAGAAAGGGGGCGACCACAGATACGCAGTATTTT

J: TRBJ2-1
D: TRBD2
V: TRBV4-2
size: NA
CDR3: CASSQDPPSGGDEQFF
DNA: TGTGCCAGCAGCCAAGATCCTCCTAGCGGGGGGGATGAGCAGTTCTTC

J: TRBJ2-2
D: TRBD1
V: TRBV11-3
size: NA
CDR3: CASSSLGQGGTGELFF
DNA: TGTGCCAGCAGCTCACTGGGACAGGGTGGCACCGGGGAGCTGTTTTTT

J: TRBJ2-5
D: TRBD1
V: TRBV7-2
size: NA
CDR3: CASSFGTGSYQETQYF
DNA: TGTGCCAGCAGCTTTGGGACAGGATCGTACCAAGAGACCCAGTACTTC

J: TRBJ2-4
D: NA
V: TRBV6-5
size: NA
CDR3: CATRDGGMGENIQYF
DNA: TGTGCCACCCGGGATGGTGGGATGGGCGAAAACATTCAGTACTTC

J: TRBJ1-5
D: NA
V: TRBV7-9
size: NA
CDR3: CASSLGVGNQPQHF
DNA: TGTGCCAGCAGCTTAGGGGTCGGGAATCAGCCCCAGCATTTT

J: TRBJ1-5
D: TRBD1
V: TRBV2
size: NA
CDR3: CASSSQGALSNQPQHF
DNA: TGTGCCAGCAGCTCACAGGGGGCGTTGAGCAATCAGCCCCAGCATTTT

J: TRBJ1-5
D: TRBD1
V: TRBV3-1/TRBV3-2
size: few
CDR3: CASSLRRTGGDQPQHF
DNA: TGTGCCAGCAGCCTCCGAAGGACAGGGGGCGATCAGCCCCAGCATTTT

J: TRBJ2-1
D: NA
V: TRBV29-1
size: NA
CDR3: CSVNRVNEQFF
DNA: TGCAGCGTTAACAGAGTCAATGAGCAGTTCTTC

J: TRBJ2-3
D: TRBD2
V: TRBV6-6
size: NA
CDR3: CASTTLGLAGVDTQYF
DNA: TGTGCCAGCACAACCCTGGGACTAGCGGGGGTAGATACGCAGTATTTT

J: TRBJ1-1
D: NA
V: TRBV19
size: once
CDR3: CASSILGRYEAFF
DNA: TGTGCCAGTAGTATACTTGGGAGGTATGAAGCTTTCTTT

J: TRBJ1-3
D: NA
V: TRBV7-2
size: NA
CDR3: CASSLVEGSGNTIYF
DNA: TGTGCCAGCAGCTTAGTGGAGGGTTCCGGAAACACCATATATTTT

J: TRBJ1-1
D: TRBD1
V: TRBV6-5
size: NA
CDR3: CASSFEGATEAFF
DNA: TGTGCCAGCAGTTTTGAGGGGGCCACTGAAGCTTTCTTT

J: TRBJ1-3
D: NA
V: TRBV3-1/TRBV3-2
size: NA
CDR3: CASSQGHSGNTIYF
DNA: TGTGCCAGCAGCCAAGGACACTCTGGAAACACCATATATTTT

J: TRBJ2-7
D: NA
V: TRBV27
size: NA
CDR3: CASKSTGSYEQYF
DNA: TGTGCCAGCAAGTCCACAGGGAGCTACGAGCAGTACTTC

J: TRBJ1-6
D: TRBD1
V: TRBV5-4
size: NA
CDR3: CASSEGTGHYSPLHF
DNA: TGTGCCAGCAGCGAAGGGACAGGGCACTATTCACCCCTCCACTTT

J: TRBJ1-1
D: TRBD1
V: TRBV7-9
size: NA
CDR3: CASSVTGGTGAFF
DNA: TGTGCCAGCAGCGTGACAGGGGGGACAGGAGCTTTCTTT

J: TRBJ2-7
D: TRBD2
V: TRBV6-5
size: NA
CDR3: CASSTTGLIYEQYF
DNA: TGTGCCAGCAGTACCACGGGACTAATCTACGAGCAGTACTTC

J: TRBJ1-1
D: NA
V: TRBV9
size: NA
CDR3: CASSVGPEPNTEAFF
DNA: TGTGCCAGCAGCGTAGGGCCAGAACCTAACACTGAAGCTTTCTTT

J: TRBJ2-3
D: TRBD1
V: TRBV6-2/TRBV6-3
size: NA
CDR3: CASSSGTGVTDTQYF
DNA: TGTGCCAGCAGTTCCGGGACAGGGGTAACAGATACGCAGTATTTT

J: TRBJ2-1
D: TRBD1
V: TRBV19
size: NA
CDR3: CASSPGQGALKVNEQFF
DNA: TGTGCCAGTAGTCCCGGACAGGGGGCTTTGAAAGTGAATGAGCAGTTCTTC

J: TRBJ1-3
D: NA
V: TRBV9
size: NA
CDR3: CASSATGIHSGNTIYF
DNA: TGTGCCAGCAGCGCCACAGGAATCCACTCTGGAAACACCATATATTTT

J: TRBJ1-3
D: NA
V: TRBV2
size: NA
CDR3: CASRQGGNTIYF
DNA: TGTGCCAGCAGACAGGGAGGAAACACCATATATTTT

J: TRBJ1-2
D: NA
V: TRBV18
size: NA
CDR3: CASSPPVEEPYGYTF
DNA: TGTGCCAGCTCACCACCGGTCGAGGAGCCCTATGGCTACACCTTC

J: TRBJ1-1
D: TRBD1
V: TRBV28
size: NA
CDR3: CASSAPGTGTNTEAFF
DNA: TGTGCCAGCAGTGCACCCGGGACAGGGACGAACACTGAAGCTTTCTTT

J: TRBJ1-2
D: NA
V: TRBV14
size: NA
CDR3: CASSQVGPLGGFEGYTF
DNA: TGTGCCAGCAGCCAAGTGGGCCCCCTCGGAGGGTTTGAAGGCTACACCTTC

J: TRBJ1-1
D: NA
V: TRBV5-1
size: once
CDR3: CASSPGDGMNTEAFF
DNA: TGCGCCAGCAGCCCCGGCGACGGGATGAACACTGAAGCTTTCTTT

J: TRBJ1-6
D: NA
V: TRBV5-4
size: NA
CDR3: CASSLSWGLDSPLHF
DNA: TGTGCCAGCAGCTTGTCTTGGGGGCTCGATTCACCCCTCCACTTT

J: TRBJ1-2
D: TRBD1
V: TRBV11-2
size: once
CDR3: CASSFRGTAYGYTF
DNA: TGTGCCAGCAGCTTTAGGGGGACAGCCTATGGCTACACCTTC

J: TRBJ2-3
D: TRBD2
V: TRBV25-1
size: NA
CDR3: CASSERPSGDTDTQYF
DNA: TGTGCCAGCAGTGAAAGGCCTAGCGGGGACACAGATACGCAGTATTTT

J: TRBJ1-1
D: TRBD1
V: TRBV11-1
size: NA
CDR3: CASSPGQGPSAGAFF
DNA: TGTGCCAGCAGCCCGGGACAGGGACCATCGGCTGGAGCTTTCTTT

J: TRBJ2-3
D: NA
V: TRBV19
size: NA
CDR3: CASSNGDTQYF
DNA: TGTGCCAGTAGTAACGGGGATACGCAGTATTTT

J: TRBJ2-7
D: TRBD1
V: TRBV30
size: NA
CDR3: CAWTKQRGQGVEQYF
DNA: TGTGCCTGGACCAAACAGCGAGGACAGGGCGTCGAGCAGTACTTC

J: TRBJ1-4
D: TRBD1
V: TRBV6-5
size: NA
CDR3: CASNSPGQGFEKLFF
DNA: TGTGCCAGCAACAGCCCGGGACAGGGCTTTGAAAAACTGTTTTTT

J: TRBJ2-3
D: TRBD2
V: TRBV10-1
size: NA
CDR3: CASSDTSGGFTDTQYF
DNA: TGCGCCAGCAGTGATACTAGCGGGGGGTTCACAGATACGCAGTATTTT

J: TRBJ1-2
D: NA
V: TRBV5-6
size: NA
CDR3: CASTRQSNYGYTF
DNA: TGTGCCAGCACCCGACAGTCTAACTATGGCTACACCTTC

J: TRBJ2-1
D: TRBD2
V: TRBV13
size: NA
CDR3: CASSLEVAGAYNEQFF
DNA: TGTGCCAGCAGCTTAGAGGTAGCGGGGGCCTACAATGAGCAGTTCTTC

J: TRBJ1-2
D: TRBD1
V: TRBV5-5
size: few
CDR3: CASSPRDRVYTF
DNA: TGTGCCAGCAGCCCCCGGGACAGGGTCTACACCTTC

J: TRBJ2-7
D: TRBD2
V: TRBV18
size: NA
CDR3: CASSPTSGYEQYF
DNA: TGTGCCAGCTCACCGACTAGCGGGTACGAGCAGTACTTC

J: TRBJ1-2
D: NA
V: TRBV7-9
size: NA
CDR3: CASSLSSHRDGYTF
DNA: TGTGCCAGCAGCTTGAGTTCGCACCGCGATGGCTACACCTTC

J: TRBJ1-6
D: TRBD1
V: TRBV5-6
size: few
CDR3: CASREGQSNSPLHF
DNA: TGTGCCAGCAGGGAGGGACAGAGTAATTCACCCCTCCACTTT

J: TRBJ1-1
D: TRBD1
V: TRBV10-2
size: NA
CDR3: CASQPGQGWTEAFF
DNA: TGCGCCAGCCAACCGGGACAGGGCTGGACTGAAGCTTTCTTT

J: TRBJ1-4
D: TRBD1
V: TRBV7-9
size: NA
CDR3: CASSTRTGSVPGNEKLFF
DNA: TGTGCCAGCAGCACCCGGACAGGGAGTGTACCTGGTAATGAAAAACTGTTTTTT

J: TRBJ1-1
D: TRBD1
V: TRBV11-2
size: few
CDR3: CASSRGTGGAGTEAFF
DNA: TGTGCCAGCAGCCGCGGGACAGGGGGCGCGGGCACTGAAGCTTTCTTT

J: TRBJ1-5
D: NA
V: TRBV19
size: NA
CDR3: CASSPTGGNQPQHF
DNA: TGTGCCAGTAGTCCAACGGGAGGCAATCAGCCCCAGCATTTT

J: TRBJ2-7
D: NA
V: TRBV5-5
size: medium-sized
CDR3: CASSFMPSSYEQYF
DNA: TGTGCCAGCAGCTTTATGCCGAGCTCCTACGAGCAGTACTTC

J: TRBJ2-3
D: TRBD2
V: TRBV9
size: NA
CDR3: CASSVEASGAHTQYF
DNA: TGTGCCAGCAGCGTAGAAGCTAGCGGGGCTCATACGCAGTATTTT